The TCR beta chain described here comes from a study of blood T cell repertoires in COVID-19. Study summary: T cells, B-cell-depleted T cells, or PBMCs supplied cDNA or gDNA.

The trim removed 3 bases at V and 4 bases at J, leaving 6 bases unmatched. The CDR3 consists of 16 residues. Germline assignment: CDR1 SGHRS and CDR2 YFSETQ. During active infection, Seattle patients enrolled and were then monitored through disease. In the authors' methods: Reference gene primer amplification gave nucleated cell count estimates. TCRdb's table, derived via immunoSEQ multiplex PCR, lists solely in-frame clones and lacks some. The DNA was the basis for D and trimming; V, J and clone size are from that table. Altogether 200,000 or so clones are present, roughly 79% being singletons, with the ten largest covering around 12%.

The sequence was obtained from a woman at least 80 years old with COVID-19, enrolled during active disease. Sequences were obtained from peripheral blood. The rearrangement joins TRBV5-1 to TRBJ2-1; 11 positions agree with TRBD2. CDR3 nucleotide sequence: TGCGCCAGCAGCTCCGCCGGGACTAGCGGATACAATGAGCAGTTCTTC. Protein: CASSSAGTSGYNEQFF.